This T cell receptor (beta chain) derives from a study of CD8+ T cells in alopecia areata. Study-level findings and limits: When scalp samples are sequenced, resident alphabeta T cells of normal skin are also captured.

As concerns this clone: Its antigen is unidentified.

The CDR3 is made up of 15 amino acids. Germline CDR1 is SNHLY and CDR2 is FYNNEI. After isolation, RNA underwent reverse transcription to generate cDNA as the sequencing template. TCRdb's table, derived via immunoSEQ multiplex PCR, lists solely in-frame clones and lacks some. Of around 190,000 clones in the sample, more than 55% were seen once. This receptor was identified in a human donor in good health. The chain uses TRBV2 and TRBJ2-5; TRBD2 might be the D (6 bases). The DNA end is a closer match to TRBJ2-7, so the J assignment may be wrong. The sequenced sample consisted of CD8+ T cells sorted from blood. The CDR3 here is CASSESEGFTYEQYF. CDR3 sequence (DNA): TGTGCCAGCAGTGAATCGGAGGGATTCACTTACGAGCAGTACTTC.